This T cell receptor (beta chain) appears in the sequencing data of a study of shared clonotypes between healthy human individuals. The CDR3 extends over 16 amino acids. V lost 1 base and J lost 3, with 14 bases in between. Germline V gene lookup returns CDR1 SGHTA and CDR2 FQGNSA. In regard to this clone: No antigen is known for it.

Study-wide points: Rarefaction indicated that sorted-subset sequencing remained incomplete although depth was large. Clonotypes shared by all four donors outscored non-shared clonotypes in generation probability.

Assay runs were performed at deep level. Generated by immunoSEQ multiplex PCR, the TCRdb table keeps only in-frame clones and is missing some. The table shows around 1.6 million clones, with approximately 98% occurring only once. The sequence was obtained from a young man in good health. Sample: naive CD4+ T cells sorted from blood. Specified subset: CD45RA+ positively selected. The chain couples TRBV7-2 to TRBJ2-3; D remains unclear. CDR3 region: CASSLVVRRRTDTQYF. The DNA for the CDR3 is TGTGCCAGCAGCTTAGTAGTCAGAAGGCGGACAGATACGCAGTATTTT.